Following are 26 T cell receptor beta chains from one sample sequenced in a study of shared T cell receptors in the human thymus (dated by TCRdb to about 2021). Receptor amplification or capture employed the immunoSEQ multiplex PCR assay. What TCRdb holds here is the immuneACCESS table cut down to in-frame rearrangements. Part of the clones is not present; checked against another copy, under half of the missing clones reflect an unresolved V gene, and the others are unexplained. The sample has 650,000 to 950,000 clones on record, approximately 85% of them singletons. Of the sample, around 0.01% is held by the ten largest clones. The sample was also reused in another study, on human thymus T cells.

Source material: thymocytes. These receptors were taken from a girl less than two years old with a congenital heart defect. Donor details come from another sample of the same person, matched by shared clones.

The rearrangement uses TRBV7-2 and TRBJ2-5; 11 nucleotides line up with TRBD2. With 5 bases clipped from V and 3 bases from J, the junction kept 5 bases outside the gene matches. There are 15 residues in the CDR3. Germline-derived CDR1 and CDR2 are SGHTA and FQGNSA. The CDR3 region is CASSDSGGAEETQYF. The CDR3 DNA is TGTGCCAGCAGCGATAGCGGGGGGGCCGAAGAGACCCAGTACTTC.

This clone was counted once. The V and J genes are TRBV6-6 and TRBJ2-1, with 9 bases lining up with TRBD2. Germline V lookup: CDR1 MNHNY, CDR2 SVGAGI (reference sequence). Trimming cost V 2 bases and J 6 bases; bases outside gene matches: 8. The CDR3 is made up of 16 amino acids. The DNA for the CDR3 is TGTGCCAGCAGTTACAATAGGCTAGCGGGGCCCAATGAGCAGTTCTTC. Its protein is CASSYNRLAGPNEQFF.

The CDR3 loop is CASSFPGVEGNGYTF. The CDR3 bases are TGTGCCAGCAGCTTCCCCGGAGTTGAGGGTAATGGCTACACCTTC. This chain connects TRBV5-6 to TRBJ1-2; D remains unclear. The V gene lost 2 bases and the J gene lost 6 bases, with 17 bases spanning the gap. This CDR3 has 15 amino acids. CDR1 is SGHDT and CDR2 is YYEEEE in the germline V gene.

Concerning this clone: Other DNA sequences in this sample translate to the same CDR3. This chain connects TRBV27 to TRBJ1-2; 7 bases fit TRBD1. The trim removed 0 bases at V and 0 bases at J, leaving 4 bases unmatched. In germline, CDR1 is MNHEY, CDR2 SMNVEV (reference sequence). This CDR3 region has 16 residues. CDR3 amino acids: CASSLSRQGANYGYTF. The CDR3 coding sequence is TGTGCCAGCAGTTTATCGCGCCAGGGGGCTAACTATGGCTACACCTTC.

The V and J genes are TRBV27 and TRBJ2-7; D may be TRBD1 (5 bases). The CDR3 totals 15 residues. V was clipped by 2 bases and J by 2 bases, with 13 bases between them. Germline V gene sequence: CDR1 MNHEY, CDR2 SMNVEV (reference sequence). CDR3 sequence (DNA): TGTGCCAGCAGTTTACAGGGTGACCTCGCCTACGAGCAGTACTTC. Translation: CASSLQGDLAYEQYF.

The genes are TRBV29-1 and TRBJ1-2; possibly TRBD1 for D (6 bases). Trimming removed 3 bases at V and 0 bases at J, with 11 bases between. Germline values: CDR1 SQVTM, CDR2 ANQGSEA. This CDR3 has 14 amino acids. Here the CDR3 reads CSVDGGAPNYGYTF. In DNA form, the CDR3 reads TGCAGCGTTGATGGGGGGGCCCCTAACTATGGCTACACCTTC.

The rearrangement links TRBV5-4 to TRBJ2-1; 10 bases are shared with TRBD2. This CDR3 comprises 18 residues. Germline loops: CDR1 SGHNT, CDR2 YYREEE (reference sequence). Losses at the gene ends were 0 bases for V and 2 bases for J; bases not matched to a gene: 8. In DNA, the CDR3 is TGTGCCAGCAGCTTGGCTCTAGCGGGGGCCAAAACCTACAATGAGCAGTTCTTC. As protein: CASSLALAGAKTYNEQFF.

The chain recombines TRBV4-1 with TRBJ2-1; TRBD2 might be the D (5 bases). Trimming took 5 bases from V and 4 from J, leaving 15 bases between them. This CDR3 comprises 15 residues. Germline assignment: CDR1 MGHRA and CDR2 YSYEKL. The CDR3 region has the DNA TGCGCCAGCAGCGTGGCGGGTAAGTCGTACAATGAGCAGTTCTTC. Amino acid sequence: CASSVAGKSYNEQFF.

This chain uses TRBV4-2 with TRBJ2-7, with 10 positions matching TRBD1. The CDR3 covers 14 residues. Germline V CDR1 and CDR2: LGHNA, YNFKEQ. CDR3 in amino acids: CTLVRDRGIYEQYF. The DNA of the CDR3 is TGTACCCTCGTCCGGGACAGGGGTATCTACGAGCAGTACTTC.

This clone was counted a few times. The chain is built from TRBV20-1 and TRBJ1-1, with a possible D match to TRBD1 (5 bases). Looked up from germline, CDR1 is DFQATT and CDR2 is SNEGSKA (reference sequence). The CDR3 length is 11 residues. V was trimmed by 8 bases and J by 7 bases, leaving 14 bases between them. The DNA of the CDR3 is TGCAGTCCGGCAGACAGCATTGAAGCTTTCTTT. Translating gives CSPADSIEAFF.

V is TRBV5-1 and J is TRBJ2-7, with 11 bases aligning to TRBD1. The CDR3 extends over 15 amino acids. Germline lookup yields CDR1 SGHRS and CDR2 YFSETQ. Germline trimming cut 0 bases from V and 4 bases from J; bases unmatched to any gene: 3. For the CDR3, the DNA is TGCGCCAGCAGCTTGGTAGGGACAGGGGGTTACGAGCAGTACTTC. It yields the protein CASSLVGTGGYEQYF.

The rearrangement links TRBV4-3 to TRBJ1-1; 10 nucleotides align to TRBD1. CDR3 size: 16 residues. J lost 6 bases, V lost 3 bases, and 10 bases had no gene match. Germline CDR1 and CDR2: LGHNA and YSLEER. The CDR3 nucleotides read TGCGCCAGCAGCCAGGAACTCCGGGACAGGGGATCTGAAGCTTTCTTT. This encodes CASSQELRDRGSEAFF.

A remark on this clone: Sequence at one end of the junction differs from germline and may be a read error. The chain uses TRBV5-1 and TRBJ1-2, with a possible D match to TRBD1 (6 bases). The CDR3 extends over 15 amino acids. Germline V CDR1 and CDR2: SGHRS, YFSETQ. CDR3 nucleotides: TGTGCCAGCAGCTTGGGGCACCACAGGGTAGTTGGCTACACCTTC. It translates to CASSLGHHRVVGYTF.

In nucleotides, the CDR3 is TGTGCCAGCAGCGGGGACAGGGAGGATGAAAAACTGTTTTTT. Its protein is CASSGDREDEKLFF. V gene TRBV6-1 combines with J gene TRBJ1-4; 9 bases line up with TRBD1. Germline-derived CDR1 and CDR2 are MNHNS and SASEGT. The CDR3 consists of 14 residues. V was pared by 6 bases and J by 6 bases, with 5 bases of the junction left unmatched.

The chain has TRBV2 and TRBJ1-1; TRBD1 matches 8 bases. The ends lost 9 bases at V and 0 bases at J; junction bases unmatched: 9. Looked up from germline, CDR1 is SNHLY and CDR2 is FYNNEI. There are 15 residues in the CDR3. The CDR3 loop reads CARDRVLIMNTEAFF. The CDR3 DNA is TGTGCCAGGGACAGGGTTCTGATCATGAACACTGAAGCTTTCTTT.

This sequence joins TRBV20-1 and TRBJ2-5; D ambiguous. Trimming pared 6 bases from V and 1 base from J, leaving 6 bases between. The CDR3 runs 11 residues. The germline CDR1 and CDR2 sequences are DFQATT and SNEGSKA (reference sequence). The CDR3: CSATIQETQYF. CDR3 DNA sequence: TGCAGTGCGACAATCCAAGAGACCCAGTACTTC.

V gene TRBV13 combines with J gene TRBJ1-1, with 9 bases identical to TRBD1. The CDR3 length is 15 residues. Germline CDR1 reads PRHDT; CDR2 reads FYEKMQ (reference sequence). V shed 5 bases and J 0 bases; nucleotides not matched to a gene: 4. The CDR3 loop reads CASSRRDRVNTEAFF. CDR3 DNA sequence: TGTGCCAGCAGCCGGAGGGACAGGGTGAACACTGAAGCTTTCTTT.

In this sample, this clone turned up a few times. The V call is TRBV2, the J call TRBJ1-2, with 11 bases lining up with TRBD1. The CDR3 runs to 12 residues. Trimming cost V 8 bases and J 5 bases; bases outside gene matches: 1. Germline V gene lookup returns CDR1 SNHLY and CDR2 FYNNEI. The CDR3 sequence is CASRDRGYGYTF. The CDR3 DNA is TGTGCCAGCCGGGACAGGGGGTATGGCTACACCTTC.

V and J are TRBV2 and TRBJ2-7; TRBD1 matches 7 bases. This CDR3 is built from 17 residues. Germline CDR1 SNHLY, CDR2 FYNNEI. V lost 4 bases and J lost 3; bases outside the gene matches: 15. The CDR3 nucleotides are TGTGCCAGCAGTGGAACCGACAGGGCCCGTAGCCTCTACGAGCAGTACTTC. It encodes CASSGTDRARSLYEQYF.

CDR3 DNA: TGCGCCAGCAGTGAGATCGCAGTCCTGAACACTGAAGCTTTCTTT. Translation gives CASSEIAVLNTEAFF. The gene calls are TRBV10-2 and TRBJ1-1, with D uncertain. Germline V lookup: CDR1 WSHSY, CDR2 SAAADI. V lost 2 bases and J 0 bases, leaving 10 bases between the germline ends. CDR3 length equals 15 residues.

The CDR3 is CASSVRQGRNEQFF. In DNA form, the CDR3 reads TGTGCCAGCAGTGTACGCCAGGGGCGGAATGAGCAGTTCTTC. The chain couples TRBV6-1 to TRBJ2-1, with TRBD1 as a possible D gene (6 bases). From germline, CDR1 is MNHNS and CDR2 SASEGT. V was trimmed by 4 bases and J by 7 bases, leaving 14 bases between them. The CDR3 sequence is 14 residues long.

J is TRBJ2-3 and V is TRBV27; no firm D call. Germline loops: CDR1 MNHEY, CDR2 SMNVEV (reference sequence). Trimming cost V 5 bases and J 2 bases, with 20 bases left between them. The CDR3 is made up of 17 amino acids. CDR3 protein: CASSPQDSRPYTDTQYF. The DNA of the CDR3 is TGTGCCAGCAGTCCCCAAGACTCTCGCCCCTACACAGATACGCAGTATTTT.

This clone has a single count. The V gene is TRBV28, the J gene TRBJ2-5; 9 bases map to TRBD1. This CDR3 has 18 residues. V lost 2 bases and J lost 3; bases outside the gene matches: 13. The V gene's germline CDR1 is MDHEN and CDR2 SYDVKM. CDR3 in DNA: TGTGCCAGCAGTTTAGCAACCGGGCTTGGGACAGGGAAAGAGACCCAGTACTTC. This encodes CASSLATGLGTGKETQYF.

Only one count was recorded for this clone. The chain employs TRBV10-3 and TRBJ2-7, with D possibly matching TRBD1 (5 bases). Between the trimmed V and J ends, which lost 8 bases and 3 bases, there was a span of 8 bases. Germline values: CDR1 ENHRY, CDR2 SYGVKD. The CDR3 length is 11 residues. The CDR3 DNA follows: TGTGCCATCTTCGACAGCTACGAGCAGTACTTC. It is translated as CAIFDSYEQYF.

This rearrangement joins TRBV7-8 to TRBJ1-1; maybe TRBD1 (6 bases). Germline-derived CDR1 and CDR2 are SGHVS and FQNEAQ. This CDR3 has 13 amino acids. V was shortened by 3 bases and J by 4 bases, with 9 bases between the two germline ends. The CDR3 protein is CASSFTGPTEAFF. CDR3 coding DNA: TGTGCCAGCAGCTTCACAGGGCCCACTGAAGCTTTCTTT.

The V and J genes are TRBV9 and TRBJ2-3, with 9 positions matching TRBD1. CDR3 length: 15 residues. CDR1 and CDR2 from the germline V gene are SGDLS and YYNGEE. After removal of 3 bases from V and 3 bases from J, the junction contained 5 bases not matched to a gene. The CDR3 region has the DNA TGTGCCAGCAGCGGCCGGGACAGGGTAACAGATACGCAGTATTTT. This sequence encodes CASSGRDRVTDTQYF.